One sample yielded the 25 T cell receptor beta chains listed below, sequenced in a study of T cells in Graves' hyperthyroidism and ophthalmopathy. Amplified regions were TCR beta CDR3 sequences from RNA transcripts. HTBI primers were employed in a first-round RT-PCR of the TCR CDR3. Using its own MiXCR run on the multiplex PCR reads, TCRdb lists one record per CDR3 protein. Among around 570,000 distinct CDR3 sequences listed, just under 20% were seen once. The sequencing sample was made of blood. These receptors were taken from a man aged 40-49 years with Graves' ophthalmopathy.

This clonotype was seen only a few times. This chain links TRBV7-9 with TRBJ1-4, with D tentatively TRBD1 (6 bases). This CDR3 contains 16 residues. Germline V gives CDR1 SEHNR, CDR2 FQNEAQ (reference sequence). V lost 7 bases, J lost 5 bases, and 20 bases lay in between. The DNA of the CDR3 is TGTGCCAGCACCCAGGCGGAGGGGGGCGCGAATGAAAAACTGTTTTTT. As protein: CASTQAEGGANEKLFF.

The CDR3 here is CASGSGRANEQFF. The CDR3, as DNA: TGTGCCAGCGGTAGCGGGAGGGCGAATGAGCAGTTCTTC. The chain is built from TRBV6-2 or TRBV6-3 and TRBJ2-1; TRBD2 matches 11 bases. Germline CDR1 and CDR2: MNHEY and SVGEGT. CDR3 length equals 13 residues. With 8 bases clipped from V and 7 bases from J, the junction kept 4 bases outside the gene matches.

This clonotype has more than one count but fewer than ten. This chain uses TRBV9 with TRBJ1-1; D ambiguous. Germline V gene lookup returns CDR1 SGDLS and CDR2 YYNGEE. The length of the CDR3 is 16 residues. Trimming took 3 bases from V and 0 from J, leaving 15 bases between them. The CDR3 DNA reads TGTGCCAGCAGCGCGCAAGGGAATAACATGAACACTGAAGCTTTCTTT. It yields the protein CASSAQGNNMNTEAFF.

The CDR3 reads CASSQADSPSYGYTF. The CDR3 DNA follows: TGTGCCAGCAGCCAAGCGGACAGTCCCTCTTATGGCTACACCTTC. The chain has TRBV3-1 and TRBJ1-2; D is perhaps TRBD1 (6 bases). V was cut by 1 base and J by 5 bases, with 14 bases left in between. Germline-derived CDR1 and CDR2 are LGHDT and YNNKEL (reference sequence). The CDR3 spans 15 residues.

This chain links TRBV19 with TRBJ1-1; 9 nucleotides agree with TRBD1. The CDR3 totals 14 residues. Trimming took 3 bases from V and 8 from J; bases not matched to a gene: 7. CDR1 is LNHDA and CDR2 is SQIVND in the germline V gene (reference sequence). In DNA form, the CDR3 reads TGTGCCAGTAGTATGGGACAGGGCCAGAGAGAAGCTTTCTTT. Amino acid sequence: CASSMGQGQREAFF.

As to this clonotype: A much larger clone differs by one base, so this may be a read error. The V and J genes are TRBV7-3 and TRBJ2-7; D may be TRBD1 (5 bases). From germline, CDR1 is SGHTA and CDR2 FQGTGA. Trimming left V 4 bases short and J 0 bases short, with 19 bases between. The CDR3 extends over 17 amino acids. This CDR3 is CASSSVPGMVSSYEQYF. DNA for the CDR3: TGTGCCAGCAGCTCAGTCCCAGGGATGGTGAGCTCCTACGAGCAGTACTTC.

The chain couples TRBV9 to TRBJ1-1; 9 nucleotides match TRBD1. The V segment lost 3 bases and the J segment 10 bases; nucleotides outside the gene matches: 13. The length of the CDR3 is 15 residues. The germline gives CDR1 SGDLS, CDR2 YYNGEE. The chain's CDR3 is CASSGGTGHLNIAFF. DNA for the CDR3: TGTGCCAGCAGCGGGGGGACAGGGCATTTGAATATAGCTTTCTTT.

This clonotype came up a few times. The rearrangement uses TRBV9 and TRBJ2-1; 7 bases align to TRBD2. The V segment lost 4 bases and the J segment 7 bases; nucleotides outside the gene matches: 8. The CDR3 length is 14 residues. Germline V CDR1 and CDR2: SGDLS, YYNGEE. In nucleotides, the CDR3 is TGTGCCAGCAGCTTAGTGGGAGGGCCTAATGAGCAGTTCTTC. It is translated as CASSLVGGPNEQFF.

V is TRBV7-8 and J is TRBJ2-1, with 9 bases that match TRBD2. V gave up 5 bases and J gave up 1 base; unmatched junction bases: 6. CDR1 is SGHVS, CDR2 FQNEAQ, per germline. This CDR3 spans 16 amino acids. The CDR3 region is CASSILAGFSYNEQFF. The DNA of the CDR3 is TGTGCCAGCAGCATCCTAGCGGGGTTTTCCTACAATGAGCAGTTCTTC.

The chain combines TRBV24-1 with TRBJ2-3, with a possible D match to TRBD1 (5 bases). This CDR3 has 16 amino acids. The germline CDR1 and CDR2 sequences are KGHDR and SFDVKD. The ends were cut back, 6 bases at V and 2 bases at J, with 17 bases in the middle. The DNA of the CDR3 is TGTGCCACCAGTCCTACAGGCTGGGCTCACACAGATACGCAGTATTTT. Its protein product is CATSPTGWAHTDTQYF.

This clonotype was counted a few times. This chain connects TRBV7-2 to TRBJ2-7; 8 bases align to TRBD2. This CDR3 contains 14 residues. The V gene end was trimmed by 1 base and the J gene end by 7 bases; junction bases not matched to a gene: 6. Germline-derived CDR1 and CDR2 are SGHTA and FQGNSA. The CDR3 DNA is TGTGCCAGCAGCTTAGAACTAGCGGCCCCGGAGCAGTACTTC. Translation gives CASSLELAAPEQYF.

This clonotype occurred many times. This chain uses TRBV28 with TRBJ1-1; D gene unclear. The germline gives CDR1 MDHEN, CDR2 SYDVKM. V lost 2 bases, J lost 1 base, and 11 bases lay in between. The length of the CDR3 is 15 residues. The CDR3: CASSLSNDRNTEAFF. CDR3 in DNA: TGTGCCAGCAGTTTAAGCAATGATCGGAACACTGAAGCTTTCTTT.

As concerns this clonotype: The junction shows a germline mismatch at one end, possibly a read error. This chain links TRBV27 with TRBJ2-1, with TRBD2 identical over 13 bases. The germline gives CDR1 MNHEY, CDR2 SMNVEV (reference sequence). The CDR3 has 15 amino acids. The CDR3 here is CVSSSKTSGRNEQFF. The CDR3 DNA sequence: TGTGTCAGCAGTTCCAAGACTAGCGGGAGGAATGAGCAGTTCTTC.

The table lists this clonotype with many counts. The rearrangement joins TRBV27 to TRBJ2-1; D not certain. Germline V gene sequence: CDR1 MNHEY, CDR2 SMNVEV (reference sequence). V was cut by 3 bases and J by 4 bases, with 10 bases left in between. The length of the CDR3 is 14 residues. The CDR3 DNA is TGTGCCAGCAGTTTTGTATCAACTTACAATGAGCAGTTCTTC. Amino acid sequence: CASSFVSTYNEQFF.

This clonotype was counted at least ten times. V and J are TRBV20-1 and TRBJ2-7, with D possibly being TRBD1 or TRBD2 (5 bases each). The CDR3 is 13 amino acids. Germline V gene data show CDR1 as DFQATT and CDR2 as SNEGSKA (reference sequence). Trimming stripped 1 base from V and 5 bases from J, with 12 bases between. CDR3 sequence: CSARVWGSHEQYF. The CDR3 bases are TGCAGTGCTAGAGTGTGGGGGTCCCACGAGCAGTACTTC.

The J gene is TRBJ2-2, the V gene TRBV20-1; 9 bases agree with TRBD2. CDR1 is DFQATT, CDR2 SNEGSKA, per germline (reference sequence). The V and J ends lost 3 bases and 5 bases, in that order; junction bases with no gene match: 4. CDR3 length equals 14 residues. CDR3: CSARGAGGTGELFF. The CDR3 DNA follows: TGCAGTGCTAGGGGGGCGGGGGGGACCGGGGAGCTGTTTTTT.

CDR3 residues: CSAKTSRGSQPQHF. CDR3 bases: TGCAGTGCTAAGACGAGCAGGGGGTCCCAGCCCCAGCATTTT. The chain is built from TRBV20-1 and TRBJ1-5; 7 bases are a match to TRBD1. J was trimmed by 7 bases and V by 4 bases; bases with no gene match: 10. The CDR3 is made up of 14 amino acids. CDR1 and CDR2 (germline): DFQATT, SNEGSKA (reference sequence).

This clonotype has just a few counts. The CDR3 is CASSYWGPRQDGYTF. The CDR3 DNA is TGTGCCAGCAGTTACTGGGGGCCGCGGCAGGATGGCTACACCTTC. The chain joins TRBV6-6 to TRBJ1-2; TRBD1 might be the D (6 bases). CDR1 is MNHNY and CDR2 is SVGAGI in the germline V gene (reference sequence). The CDR3 is 15 amino acids. V shed 1 base and J shed 6 bases, with 15 bases lying between them.

This clonotype was observed a few times. This chain joins TRBV19 and TRBJ2-1; 9 nucleotides match TRBD2. This CDR3 has 15 amino acids. Trimming took 5 bases from V and 5 from J; bases not matched to a gene: 7. Per the germline V gene, CDR1 is LNHDA and CDR2 is SQIVND (reference sequence). CDR3 sequence: CASSPIAGVNNEQFF. DNA of the CDR3: TGTGCCAGTAGTCCTATAGCGGGAGTGAACAATGAGCAGTTCTTC.

J is TRBJ2-7 and V is TRBV6-1; 8 bases agree with TRBD1. This CDR3 comprises 15 residues. The V gene end was trimmed by 4 bases and the J gene end by 3 bases; junction bases not matched to a gene: 8. Germline lookup yields CDR1 MNHNS and CDR2 SASEGT. The CDR3 is CASSAGRDRIYEQYF. The CDR3 DNA reads TGTGCCAGCAGTGCGGGCCGGGACAGGATCTACGAGCAGTACTTC.

The sample holds many counts of this clonotype. The CDR3 loop is CASSPGRGKGMNTEAFF. As DNA, the CDR3 is TGTGCCAGCAGTCCGGGGAGAGGGAAAGGGATGAACACTGAAGCTTTCTTT. V and J are TRBV27 and TRBJ1-1; D remains unclear. CDR1 and CDR2 (germline): MNHEY, SMNVEV (reference sequence). V gave up 5 bases and J gave up 0 bases, with 19 bases separating them. This CDR3 comprises 17 residues.

This clonotype was observed a few times. This sequence joins TRBV6-5 and TRBJ2-7; tentative D call: TRBD1 (5 bases). CDR3 length equals 14 residues. CDR1 and CDR2 (germline): MNHEY, SVGAGI. V lost 2 bases to trimming and J lost 6 bases, with 14 bases between them. CDR3 loop: CASSYPGRVGEQYF. As DNA, the CDR3 is TGTGCCAGCAGTTACCCGGGCAGGGTCGGCGAGCAGTACTTC.

Worth noting for this clonotype: A much larger clone differs by one base, so this may be a read error. V is TRBV2 and J is TRBJ1-1; D is undetermined. CDR3 size: 15 residues. Germline V gene sequence: CDR1 SNHLY, CDR2 FYNNEI. V shed 6 bases and J shed 1 base, with 15 bases lying between them. For the CDR3, the DNA is TGTGCCAGCAGCTACCCCCCCAACAAGAACACTGAAGCTTTCTTT. Translating gives CASSYPPNKNTEAFF. The full variable domain, its missing parts supplied by reference TRBV2 and TRBJ1-1, is EPEVTQTPSHQVTQMGQEVILRCVPISNHLYFYWYRQILGQKVEFLVSFYNNEISEKSEIFDDQFSVERPDGSNFTLKIRSTKLEDSAMYFCASSYPPNKNTEAFFGQGTRLTVV.

This sequence joins TRBV14 and TRBJ2-7; D remains unclear. Looked up from germline, CDR1 is SGHDN and CDR2 is FVKESK. This CDR3 contains 18 residues. V was clipped by 0 bases and J by 3 bases, with 21 bases between them. Here the CDR3 DNA reads TGTGCCAGCAGCCAAGAGAAAACTGGAACTTCGAAGCGCTACGAGCAGTACTTC. This codes for CASSQEKTGTSKRYEQYF.

This clonotype was seen repeatedly, ten times or more. The rearrangement uses TRBV6-1 and TRBJ1-2, with a weak D call TRBD1 (5 bases). CDR1 and CDR2 (germline): MNHNS, SASEGT. With 4 bases removed from V and 8 bases from J, the gap between germline ends came to 20 bases. The CDR3 consists of 15 residues. The CDR3 region is CASSAGTDGRSGYTF. The CDR3 bases are TGTGCCAGCAGTGCTGGGACGGACGGGCGCTCAGGCTACACCTTC.